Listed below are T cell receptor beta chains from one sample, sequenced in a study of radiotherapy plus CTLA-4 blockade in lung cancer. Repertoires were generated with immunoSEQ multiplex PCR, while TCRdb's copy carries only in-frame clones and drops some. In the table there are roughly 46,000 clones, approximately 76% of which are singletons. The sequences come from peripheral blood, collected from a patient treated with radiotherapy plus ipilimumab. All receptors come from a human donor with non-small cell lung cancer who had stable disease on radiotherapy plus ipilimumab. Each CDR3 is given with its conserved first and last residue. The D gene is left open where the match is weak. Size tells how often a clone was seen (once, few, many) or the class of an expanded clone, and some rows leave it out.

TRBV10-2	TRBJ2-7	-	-	TGCGCCAGCAGTGAGGTCCCGAATGGCGAGCAGTACTTC	CASSEVPNGEQYF
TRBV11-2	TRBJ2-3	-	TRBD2	TGTGCCAGCAGCTTAATCGTGGGGGGGATAGATACGCAGTATTTT	CASSLIVGGIDTQYF
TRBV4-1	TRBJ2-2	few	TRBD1	TGCGCCAGCAGCCAAGAACAGGGGGCCGGGGAGCTGTTTTTT	CASSQEQGAGELFF
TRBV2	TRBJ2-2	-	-	TGTGCCACTCCAAAAGGGACGGCGAACACCGGGGAGCTGTTTTTT	CATPKGTANTGELFF
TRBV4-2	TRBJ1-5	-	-	TGTGCCAGCAGCCAAGGGGTAGGGGATAGCAATCAGCCCCAGCATTTT	CASSQGVGDSNQPQHF
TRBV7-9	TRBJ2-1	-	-	TGTGCCAGCAGCTTCCCGGGAGCGGATGAGCAGTTCTTC	CASSFPGADEQFF
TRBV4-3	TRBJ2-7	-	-	TGCGCCAGCAGCCAAGATATGGGGCTCGAGCAGTACTTC	CASSQDMGLEQYF
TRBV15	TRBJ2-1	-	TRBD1	TGTGCCACCAGCAGAGCCAACACAGGGGGCAATGAGCAGTTCTTC	CATSRANTGGNEQFF
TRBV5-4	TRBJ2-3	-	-	TGTGCCAGCAGCTGGACACCCCTACCCACAGATACGCAGTATTTT	CASSWTPLPTDTQYF
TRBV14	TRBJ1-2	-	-	TGTGCCAGCAGCCAAGTGGGAACGGATGGCTACACCTTC	CASSQVGTDGYTF
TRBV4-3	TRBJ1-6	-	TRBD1	TGCGCCAGCAGCCTGGGGACAGGGGATTCACCCCTCCACTTT	CASSLGTGDSPLHF
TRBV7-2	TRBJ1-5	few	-	TGTGCCAGCAGCTTTGACAGCACTAGCAATCAGCCCCAGCATTTT	CASSFDSTSNQPQHF
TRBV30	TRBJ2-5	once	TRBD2	TGTGCCTGGAGTCCTGGCCTAGCGGGTATCCAAGAGTCCCAGTACTTC	CAWSPGLAGIQESQYF
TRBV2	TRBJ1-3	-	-	TGTGCCAGCAGACTAACCGGGACCGTGAGCTCTGGAAACACCATATATTTT	CASRLTGTVSSGNTIYF
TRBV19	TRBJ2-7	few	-	TGTGCCAGTAGTATCGCGGGGACGATTTATAGCGAGCAGTACTTC	CASSIAGTIYSEQYF
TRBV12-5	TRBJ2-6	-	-	TGTGCTAGTGGGGGAGGACCTGGGGCCAACGTCCTGACTTTC	CASGGGPGANVLTF
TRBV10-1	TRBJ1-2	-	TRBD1	TGCGCCAGAAGGGACAGGGAAAAAGATTATGGCTACACCTTC	CARRDREKDYGYTF
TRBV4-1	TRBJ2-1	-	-	TGCGCCAGCAGCCAAGTTAGAAACTTCAATGAGCAGTTCTTC	CASSQVRNFNEQFF
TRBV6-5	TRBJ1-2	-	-	TGTGCCAGCAGGTGGGACTATGGCTACACCTTC	CASRWDYGYTF
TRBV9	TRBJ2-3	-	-	TGTGCCAGCAGCGTAGTCTCGGGGGTAAGAGGAGATACGCAGTATTTT	CASSVVSGVRGDTQYF
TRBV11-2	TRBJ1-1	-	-	TGTGCCAGCAGGACTCAGGGCCTGAACACTGAAGCTTTCTTT	CASRTQGLNTEAFF
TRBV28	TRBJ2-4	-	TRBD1	TGTGCCAGCAGTGTAAAATCGACAGGGGTGACGAACATTCAGTACTTC	CASSVKSTGVTNIQYF
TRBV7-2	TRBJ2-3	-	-	TGTGCCAGCAGCCCCCCTATCGGGCTGGATACGCAGTATTTT	CASSPPIGLDTQYF
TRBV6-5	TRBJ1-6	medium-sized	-	TGTGCCAGCAGACCTGACACAGGGTATAATTCACCCCTCCACTTT	CASRPDTGYNSPLHF
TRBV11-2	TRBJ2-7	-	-	TGTGCCAGCAGCTTGGATAGGGCCGAGCAGTACTTC	CASSLDRAEQYF
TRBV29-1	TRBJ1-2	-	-	TGCAGCGTTGAAGGAGATGGGACCAGGGAGTATGGCTACACCTTC	CSVEGDGTREYGYTF
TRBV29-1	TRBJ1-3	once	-	TGCAGCGCGCGGGTGACTGGAAACACCATATATTTT	CSARVTGNTIYF
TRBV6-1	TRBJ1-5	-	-	TGTGCCAGCAGTGAGGCGTCGACAGGTAACCAGCCCCAGCATTTT	CASSEASTGNQPQHF
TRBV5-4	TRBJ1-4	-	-	TGTGCCAGCAGCTATGATCAGGGGCAGGGTGAAAAACTGTTTTTT	CASSYDQGQGEKLFF
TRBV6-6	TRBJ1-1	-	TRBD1	TGTGCCAGCATTCACTCGACAGGGGCTGGCACTGAAGCTTTCTTT	CASIHSTGAGTEAFF
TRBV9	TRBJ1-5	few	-	TGTGCCAGCAGCCCCTCGGCCTATAGCAATCAGCCCCAGCATTTT	CASSPSAYSNQPQHF
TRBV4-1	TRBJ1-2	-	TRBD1	TGCGCCAGCAGCCATGGTGGGGACAGTAACTATGGCTACACCTTC	CASSHGGDSNYGYTF
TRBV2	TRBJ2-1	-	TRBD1	TGTGCCAGCAGTTCCGGGACAGGGTGGAATGAGCAGTTCTTC	CASSSGTGWNEQFF
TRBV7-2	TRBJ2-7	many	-	TGTGCCAGCAGCTTAAGGCAGGCCCCCTACGAGCAGTACTTC	CASSLRQAPYEQYF
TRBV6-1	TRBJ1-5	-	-	TGTGCCAGCTCTTCCTCTGGGGGCAGCAATCAGCCCCAGCATTTT	CASSSSGGSNQPQHF
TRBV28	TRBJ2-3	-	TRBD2	TGTGCCAGCTTAGCGGGGGGGTTGGATACGCAGTATTTT	CASLAGGLDTQYF
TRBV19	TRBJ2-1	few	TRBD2	TGTGCCAGTAGTATAGATCTAGCGGGGAGCTCCTACAATGAGCAGTTCTTC	CASSIDLAGSSYNEQFF
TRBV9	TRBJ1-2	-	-	TGTGCCAGCAGCGCCGAAAACTATGGCTACACCTTC	CASSAENYGYTF
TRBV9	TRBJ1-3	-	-	TGTGCCAGCAGCGTAGCTACTCAGGGGCCTGGAAACACCATATATTTT	CASSVATQGPGNTIYF
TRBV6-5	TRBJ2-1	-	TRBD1	TGTGCCAGCAGTTTACGGACAGGGACTTGGAATGAGCAGTTCTTC	CASSLRTGTWNEQFF
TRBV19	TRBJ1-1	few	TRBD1	TGTGCCAGTAGTATGGCGACAGGGGGTTTCACTGAAGCTTTCTTT	CASSMATGGFTEAFF
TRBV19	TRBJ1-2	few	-	TGTGCCACCAAAAGGGCCCAGACCTATGGCTACACCTTC	CATKRAQTYGYTF
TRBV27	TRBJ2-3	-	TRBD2	TGTGCCACAGCCGGACTAGCGGCAGATACGCAGTATTTT	CATAGLAADTQYF
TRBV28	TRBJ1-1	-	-	TGTGCCAGCAGAGACAGCGTTTCCAACACTGAAGCTTTCTTT	CASRDSVSNTEAFF
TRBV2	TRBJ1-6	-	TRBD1	TGTGCCAGCACTCGGGACAGTAATAATTCACCCCTCCACTTT	CASTRDSNNSPLHF
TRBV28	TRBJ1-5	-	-	TGTGCCAGCACCTCCCCCAGGGATAGCAATCAGCCCCAGCATTTT	CASTSPRDSNQPQHF
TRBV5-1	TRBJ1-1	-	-	TGCGCCAGCAGCGGGGAGCGGAACACTGAAGCTTTCTTT	CASSGERNTEAFF
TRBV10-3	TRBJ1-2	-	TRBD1	TGTGCCATCAGTGAAGCCGGACAGGCCTATGGCTACACCTTC	CAISEAGQAYGYTF
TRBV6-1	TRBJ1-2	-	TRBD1	TGTGCCAGCAGTGCTTACAGGGGAGGCTATGGCTACACCTTC	CASSAYRGGYGYTF
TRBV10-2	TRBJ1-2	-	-	TGCGCCAGCAGTGAGACTTCGGGCACCCCCGGGTTCCGTGGCTACACCTTC	CASSETSGTPGFRGYTF
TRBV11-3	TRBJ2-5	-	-	TGTGCCAGCAGCTTAGGGTCGGAGAGGACCCAGTACTTC	CASSLGSERTQYF
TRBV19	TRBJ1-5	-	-	TGTGCCAGTAGTATTTTACAGGACAGTCCTGGATTCAATCAGCCCCAGCATTTT	CASSILQDSPGFNQPQHF